What follows are 18 T cell receptor beta chains derived from one specimen sequenced in a study of blood T cell repertoires in COVID-19. Only in-frame clones appear in the TCRdb table, and some are missing; sequencing was by immunoSEQ multiplex PCR. Seen here are a few hundred thousand clones, 80% to 85% observed once, and the top ten hold 15% to 19%. Sequencing was done on a sample of peripheral blood. The receptors here all came from a person aged 70 to 80 with COVID-19, enrolled during active disease.

The J gene is TRBJ1-5, the V gene TRBV7-2, with 8 bases that match TRBD1. This CDR3 is 14 amino acids long. Germline lookup yields CDR1 SGHTA and CDR2 FQGNSA. V was clipped by 3 bases and J by 6 bases; unmatched bases: 4. CDR3 sequence reads: CASSFGRGPQPQHF. CDR3 sequence (DNA): TGTGCCAGCAGCTTCGGCAGGGGGCCTCAGCCCCAGCATTTT.

The rearrangement joins TRBV2 to TRBJ1-5; possible D gene TRBD1, 5 bases. Per germline, CDR1 SNHLY and CDR2 FYNNEI. This CDR3 spans 16 amino acids. V lost 3 bases and J lost 4, with 16 bases in between. CDR3 sequence (DNA): TGTGCCAGCAGTGACGGGAGGGGAGGGGTGAATCAGCCCCAGCATTTT. Translation: CASSDGRGGVNQPQHF.

This chain joins TRBV5-8 and TRBJ2-3, with 7 positions matching TRBD1. The CDR3 is made up of 15 amino acids. Looked up from germline, CDR1 is SGHTS and CDR2 is YDEGEE. V lost 2 bases to trimming and J lost 2 bases; unmatched junction nucleotides: 5. The CDR3 DNA reads as TGTGCCAGCAGCTTCGGGGACAGCAACACAGATACGCAGTATTTT. Protein product: CASSFGDSNTDTQYF.

This clone showed up just once. This chain connects TRBV7-7 to TRBJ1-3; 7 bases match TRBD1. The CDR3 loop spans 14 amino acids. Unmatched junction bases numbered 4, after V lost 5 bases and J lost 3 bases. Per germline, CDR1 SSHAT and CDR2 FNYEAQ (reference sequence). In nucleotides, the CDR3 is TGTGCCAGCAGCCCAGGGGGAAGTGGAAACACCATATATTTT. This gives the protein CASSPGGSGNTIYF.

The chain joins TRBV2 to TRBJ1-6; 8 positions agree with TRBD1. With 3 bases clipped from V and 10 bases from J, the junction kept 8 bases outside the gene matches. In germline, CDR1 is SNHLY, CDR2 FYNNEI. The CDR3 is made up of 15 amino acids. This chain's CDR3 is CASSEGTGQVSPLHF. The CDR3, as DNA: TGTGCCAGCAGTGAGGGGACAGGTCAAGTATCACCCCTCCACTTT.

The gene calls are TRBV6-5 and TRBJ1-1, with TRBD1 as a possible D gene (5 bases). Germline-derived CDR1 and CDR2 are MNHEY and SVGAGI. There are 16 residues in the CDR3. V lost 2 bases and J 0 bases, leaving 13 bases between the germline ends. The CDR3 is CASSYEIGAMNTEAFF. The CDR3 DNA sequence: TGTGCCAGCAGTTACGAGATAGGGGCGATGAACACTGAAGCTTTCTTT.

This sequence joins TRBV11-1 and TRBJ2-3; D remains ambiguous. The V and J ends lost 3 bases and 5 bases respectively, with 3 bases between them. Germline CDR1 and CDR2: SGHAT and FQDESV (reference sequence). The CDR3 sequence is 11 residues long. CDR3 sequence: CASSFQDTQYF. The DNA of the CDR3 is TGTGCCAGCAGCTTTCAAGATACGCAGTATTTT.

J is TRBJ1-6 and V is TRBV2; 7 nucleotides align to TRBD1. After removal of 10 bases from V and 2 bases from J, the junction contained 11 bases not matched to a gene. This CDR3 spans 16 amino acids. Germline lookup yields CDR1 SNHLY and CDR2 FYNNEI. CDR3 DNA: TGTGCCATAAAACCTCCAACAGGGGCCTATAATTCACCCCTCCACTTT. It is translated as CAIKPPTGAYNSPLHF.

Points on this clone: Mismatch with germline at one junction end may stem from a read error. The chain couples TRBV6-6 to TRBJ2-4, with no clear D. This CDR3 spans 11 amino acids. Germline CDR1 reads MNHNY; CDR2 reads SVGAGI (reference sequence). Here the CDR3 reads CASSYANYWDF. CDR3 nucleotides: TGTGCCAGCAGTTACGCGAACTACTGGGACTTC.

The chain recombines TRBV19 with TRBJ1-1; the D gene is possibly TRBD1 (5 bases). From germline, CDR1 is LNHDA and CDR2 SQIVND (reference sequence). The length of the CDR3 is 16 residues. The V gene lost 4 bases and the J gene lost 1 base, with 16 bases spanning the gap. The CDR3 loop reads CASSNLAGLRNTEAFF. As DNA, the CDR3 is TGTGCCAGTAGTAATCTGGCGGGGCTAAGGAACACTGAAGCTTTCTTT.

This clone has just one count. The chain links TRBV19 to TRBJ2-3, with D perhaps TRBD2 (5 bases). Trimming stripped 0 bases from V and 0 bases from J, with 13 bases between. The CDR3 loop spans 17 amino acids. Germline CDR1 reads LNHDA; CDR2 reads SQIVND (reference sequence). DNA for the CDR3: TGTGCCAGTAGTATAGATTTTGGCGGGTCTAGCACAGATACGCAGTATTTT. It yields the protein CASSIDFGGSSTDTQYF.

The V gene is TRBV5-6, the J gene TRBJ1-5, with D perhaps matching TRBD1 (5 bases). V gave up 4 bases and J gave up 5 bases, with 16 bases separating them. This CDR3 is built from 15 residues. CDR1 SGHDT and CDR2 YYEEEE come from the germline V gene. In nucleotides, the CDR3 is TGTGCCAGCAGCGGGGCCCCAGGCCCGGATCAGCCCCAGCATTTT. As protein: CASSGAPGPDQPQHF.

The chain joins TRBV18 to TRBJ2-1; D possibly corresponds to TRBD1 (6 bases). CDR1 and CDR2 (germline): KGHSH, LQKENI. The CDR3 sequence is 16 residues long. V lost 3 bases, J lost 0 bases, and 12 bases lay in between. CDR3 region: CASSPKGHLSYNEQFF. In nucleotides, the CDR3 is TGTGCCAGCTCACCGAAGGGACACCTCTCCTACAATGAGCAGTTCTTC.

V is TRBV19 and J is TRBJ2-7; 8 nucleotides align to TRBD2. This CDR3 has 15 amino acids. V gave up 1 base and J gave up 5 bases; unmatched junction bases: 7. Germline V gene lookup returns CDR1 LNHDA and CDR2 SQIVND (reference sequence). CDR3 protein: CASSIGGTRRDEQYF. For the CDR3, the DNA is TGTGCCAGTAGTATAGGAGGGACTAGAAGGGACGAGCAGTACTTC.

The chain has TRBV6-5 and TRBJ1-1; D perhaps matches TRBD1 (5 bases). The germline V gene encodes CDR1 MNHEY and CDR2 SVGAGI. The CDR3 spans 15 residues. V dropped 5 bases and J dropped 8 bases, with 21 bases sitting between them. The CDR3 loop reads CASSILSQGLTEAFF. The CDR3 region has the DNA TGTGCCAGCAGTATCCTGAGTCAGGGTTTAACCGAAGCTTTCTTT.

This chain links TRBV5-6 with TRBJ2-5; no clear D gene. The germline V gene has CDR1 SGHDT and CDR2 YYEEEE. This CDR3 has 15 amino acids. V was clipped by 0 bases and J by 4 bases, with 13 bases between them. The CDR3 sequence: CASSLGDLTGETQYF. The CDR3 DNA reads TGTGCCAGCAGCTTGGGCGACCTGACTGGAGAGACCCAGTACTTC.

CDR3 residues: CASLKGGRNTDTQYF. The CDR3 nucleotides are TGTGCCAGCCTCAAGGGGGGGCGGAACACAGATACGCAGTATTTT. The chain has TRBV7-2 and TRBJ2-3; weak D call: TRBD2 (7 bases). Trimming stripped 8 bases from V and 2 bases from J, with 17 bases between. Germline V gene data show CDR1 as SGHTA and CDR2 as FQGNSA. The CDR3 sequence is 15 residues long.

The chain has TRBV12-3 or TRBV12-4 and TRBJ2-7; TRBD1 agrees at 10 bases. The CDR3 has 13 residues. The V segment lost 6 bases and the J segment 6 bases; nucleotides outside the gene matches: 5. The CDR3 bases are TGTGCCAGCAGCAATGACAGGGGGCGCGAGCAGTACTTC. Protein sequence: CASSNDRGREQYF.